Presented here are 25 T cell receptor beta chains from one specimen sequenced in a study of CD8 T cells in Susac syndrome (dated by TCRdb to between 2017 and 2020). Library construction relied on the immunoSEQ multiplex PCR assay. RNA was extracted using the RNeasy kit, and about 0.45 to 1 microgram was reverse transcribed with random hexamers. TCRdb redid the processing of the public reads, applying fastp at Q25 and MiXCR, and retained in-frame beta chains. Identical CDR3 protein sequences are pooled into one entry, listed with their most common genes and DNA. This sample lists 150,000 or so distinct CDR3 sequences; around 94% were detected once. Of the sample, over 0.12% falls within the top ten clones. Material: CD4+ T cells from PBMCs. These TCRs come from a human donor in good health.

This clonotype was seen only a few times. The CDR3 is CASSLEPGANTEAFF. In nucleotides, the CDR3 is TGTGCCAGCAGCTTAGAGCCGGGGGCGAACACTGAAGCTTTCTTT. The rearrangement uses TRBV11-2 and TRBJ1-1, with TRBD1 as a possible D gene (6 bases). CDR3 length: 15 residues. Germline V lookup: CDR1 SGHAT, CDR2 FQNNGV. V lost 0 bases, J lost 1 base, and 9 bases lay in between.

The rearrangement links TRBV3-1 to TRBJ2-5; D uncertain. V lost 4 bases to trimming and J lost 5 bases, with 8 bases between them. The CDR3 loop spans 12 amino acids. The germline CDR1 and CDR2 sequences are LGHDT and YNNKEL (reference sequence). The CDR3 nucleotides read TGTGCCAGCAGCCGACGCGAGGAGACCCAGTACTTC. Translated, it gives CASSRREETQYF.

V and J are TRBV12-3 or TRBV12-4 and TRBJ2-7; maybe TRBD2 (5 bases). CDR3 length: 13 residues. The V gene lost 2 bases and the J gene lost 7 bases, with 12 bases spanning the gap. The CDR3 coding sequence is TGTGCCAGCAGTTTATGGGAGTCCGGAGAGCAGTACTTC. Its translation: CASSLWESGEQYF.

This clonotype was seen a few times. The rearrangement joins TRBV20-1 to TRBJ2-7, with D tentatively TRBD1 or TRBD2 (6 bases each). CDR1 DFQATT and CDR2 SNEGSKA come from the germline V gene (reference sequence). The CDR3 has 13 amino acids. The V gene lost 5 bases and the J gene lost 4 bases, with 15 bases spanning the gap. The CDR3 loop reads CSAAVGGKYEQYF. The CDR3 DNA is TGCAGTGCTGCTGTGGGGGGCAAATACGAGCAGTACTTC.

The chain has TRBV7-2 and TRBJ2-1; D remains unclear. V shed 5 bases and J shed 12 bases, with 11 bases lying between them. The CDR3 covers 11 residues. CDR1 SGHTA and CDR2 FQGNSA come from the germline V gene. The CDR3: CASSTTRTQFF. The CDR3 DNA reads TGTGCCAGCAGCACCACACGGACGCAGTTCTTC.

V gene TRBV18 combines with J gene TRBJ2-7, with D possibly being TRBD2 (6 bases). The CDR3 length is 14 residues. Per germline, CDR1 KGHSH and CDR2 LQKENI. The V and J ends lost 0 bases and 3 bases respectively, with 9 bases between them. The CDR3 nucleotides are TGTGCCAGCTCACCACCCGGGACTGACTACGAGCAGTACTTC. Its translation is CASSPPGTDYEQYF.

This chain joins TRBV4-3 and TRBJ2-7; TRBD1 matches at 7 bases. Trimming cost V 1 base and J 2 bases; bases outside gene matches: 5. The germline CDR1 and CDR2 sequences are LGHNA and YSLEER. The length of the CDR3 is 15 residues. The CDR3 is CASSQGGQGAYEQYF. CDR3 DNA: TGCGCCAGCAGCCAAGGCGGGCAGGGGGCCTACGAGCAGTACTTC.

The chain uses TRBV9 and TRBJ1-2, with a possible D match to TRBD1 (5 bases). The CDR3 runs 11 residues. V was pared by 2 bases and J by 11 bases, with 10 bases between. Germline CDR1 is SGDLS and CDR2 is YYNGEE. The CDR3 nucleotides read TGTGCCAGCAGCGTTCAGGGAAGGTACACCTTC. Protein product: CASSVQGRYTF.

The CDR3 DNA follows: TGTGCCAGCAGTGAAAGAAGCGGGACAGGTGTCCAAGAGACCCAGTACTTC. Translating gives CASSERSGTGVQETQYF. The V and J genes are TRBV2 and TRBJ2-5, with D possibly being TRBD1 (8 bases). This CDR3 is 17 amino acids long. The V end lost 2 bases, the J end lost 1 base, and 17 bases lay between the germline ends. The germline CDR1 and CDR2 sequences are SNHLY and FYNNEI.

The CDR3 here is CSAREDRDETQYF. In DNA form, the CDR3 reads TGCAGTGCTAGAGAGGACAGGGATGAGACCCAGTACTTC. J is TRBJ2-5 and V is TRBV20-1; TRBD1 agrees at 8 bases. V was pared by 0 bases and J by 5 bases, with 2 bases of the junction left unmatched. The CDR3 has 13 amino acids. Germline lookup yields CDR1 DFQATT and CDR2 SNEGSKA (reference sequence).

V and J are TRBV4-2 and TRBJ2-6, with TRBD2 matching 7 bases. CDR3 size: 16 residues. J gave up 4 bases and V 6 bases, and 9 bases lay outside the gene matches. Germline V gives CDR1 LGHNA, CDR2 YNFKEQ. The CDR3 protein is CASSSGEGYGANVLTF. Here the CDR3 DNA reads TGTGCCAGCAGTTCTGGGGAGGGGTACGGGGCCAACGTCCTGACTTTC.

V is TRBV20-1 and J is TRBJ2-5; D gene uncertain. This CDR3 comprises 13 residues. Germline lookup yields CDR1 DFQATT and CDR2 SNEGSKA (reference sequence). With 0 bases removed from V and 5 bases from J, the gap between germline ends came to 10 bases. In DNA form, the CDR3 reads TGCAGTGCTAGAGATCTCAGGCGGGAGACCCAGTACTTC. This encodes CSARDLRRETQYF.

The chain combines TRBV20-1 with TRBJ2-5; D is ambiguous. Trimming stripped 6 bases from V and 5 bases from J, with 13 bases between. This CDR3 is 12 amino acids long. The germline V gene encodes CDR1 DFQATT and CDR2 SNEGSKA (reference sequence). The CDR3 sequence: CSAPDGAETQYF. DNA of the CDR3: TGCAGTGCCCCCGACGGCGCGGAGACCCAGTACTTC.

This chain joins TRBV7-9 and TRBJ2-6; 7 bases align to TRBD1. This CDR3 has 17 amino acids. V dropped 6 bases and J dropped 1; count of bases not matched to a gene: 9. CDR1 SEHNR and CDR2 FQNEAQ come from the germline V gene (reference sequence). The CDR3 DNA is TGTGCCAGCAGGCCCCGGGACAGAGGGTCTGGGGCCAACGTCCTGACTTTC. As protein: CASRPRDRGSGANVLTF. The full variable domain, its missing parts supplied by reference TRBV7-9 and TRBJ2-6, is DTGVSQNPRHKITKRGQNVTFRCDPISEHNRLYWYRQTLGQGPEFLTYFQNEAQLEKSRLLSDRFSAERPKGSFSTLEIQRTEQGDSAMYLCASRPRDRGSGANVLTFGAGSRLTVL.

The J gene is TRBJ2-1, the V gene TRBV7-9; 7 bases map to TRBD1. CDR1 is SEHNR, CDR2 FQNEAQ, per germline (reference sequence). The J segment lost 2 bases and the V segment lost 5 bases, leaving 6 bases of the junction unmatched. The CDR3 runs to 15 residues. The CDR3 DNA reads TGTGCCAGCAGCCCCCGACAGGGAACCTACAATGAGCAGTTCTTC. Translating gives CASSPRQGTYNEQFF.

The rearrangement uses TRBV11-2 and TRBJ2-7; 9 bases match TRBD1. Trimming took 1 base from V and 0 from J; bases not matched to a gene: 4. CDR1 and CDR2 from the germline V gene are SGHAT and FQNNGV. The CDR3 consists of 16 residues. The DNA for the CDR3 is TGTGCCAGCAGCTTAGGTGGGACAGGGAGCTCCTACGAGCAGTACTTC. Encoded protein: CASSLGGTGSSYEQYF.

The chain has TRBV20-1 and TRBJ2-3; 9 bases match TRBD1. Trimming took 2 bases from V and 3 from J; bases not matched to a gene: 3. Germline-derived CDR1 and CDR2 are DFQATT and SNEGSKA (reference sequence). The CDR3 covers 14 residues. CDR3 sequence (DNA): TGCAGTGCTAGATCCGGGACAGGGACAGATACGCAGTATTTT. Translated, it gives CSARSGTGTDTQYF.

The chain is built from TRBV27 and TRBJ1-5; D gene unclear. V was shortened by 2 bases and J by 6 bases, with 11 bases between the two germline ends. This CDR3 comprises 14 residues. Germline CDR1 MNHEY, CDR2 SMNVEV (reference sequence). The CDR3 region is CASSLDPKGQPQHF. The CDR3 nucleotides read TGTGCCAGCAGTTTAGACCCCAAGGGTCAGCCCCAGCATTTT.

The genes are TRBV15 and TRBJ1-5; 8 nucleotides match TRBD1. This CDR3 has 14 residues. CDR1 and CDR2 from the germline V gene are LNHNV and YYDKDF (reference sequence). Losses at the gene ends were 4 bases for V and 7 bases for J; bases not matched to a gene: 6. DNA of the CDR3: TGTGCCACCAGCAAAGACAGGGGCGGACAGCCCCAGCATTTT. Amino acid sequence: CATSKDRGGQPQHF. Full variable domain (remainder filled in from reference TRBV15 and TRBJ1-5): DAMVIQNPRYQVTQFGKPVTLSCSQTLNHNVMYWYQQKSSQAPKLLFHYYDKDFNNEADTPDNFQSRRPNTSFCFLDIRSPGLGDTAMYLCATSKDRGGQPQHFGDGTRLSIL.

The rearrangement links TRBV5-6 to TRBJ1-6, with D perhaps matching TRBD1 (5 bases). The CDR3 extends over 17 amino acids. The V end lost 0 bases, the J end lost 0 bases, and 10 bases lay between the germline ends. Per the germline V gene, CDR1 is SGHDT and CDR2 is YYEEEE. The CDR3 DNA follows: TGTGCCAGCAGCTTGGGGGCAGGGAGCTCCTATAATTCACCCCTCCACTTT. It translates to CASSLGAGSSYNSPLHF.

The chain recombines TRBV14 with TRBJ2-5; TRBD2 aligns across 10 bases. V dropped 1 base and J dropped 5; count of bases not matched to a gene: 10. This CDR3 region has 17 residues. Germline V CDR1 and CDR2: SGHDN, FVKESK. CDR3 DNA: TGTGCCAGCAGCCAAGGCATAGCGGGGGGCCACGGGGAGACCCAGTACTTC. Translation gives CASSQGIAGGHGETQYF.

The CDR3 DNA reads TGTGCCTGGAGTGACTCCGGGACAGGGGGAATCGAAAACACTGAAGCTTTCTTT. Protein sequence: CAWSDSGTGGIENTEAFF. This chain links TRBV30 with TRBJ1-1; 11 nucleotides match TRBD1. Germline CDR1 GTSNPN, CDR2 SVGIG (reference sequence). J lost 2 bases, V lost 1 base, and 12 bases had no gene match. This CDR3 contains 18 residues. Using reference TRBV30 and TRBJ1-1 for the parts outside the CDR3, the full variable domain is SQTIHQWPATLVQPVGSPLSLECTVEGTSNPNLYWYRQAAGRGLQLLFYSVGIGQISSEVPQNLSASRPQDRQFILSSKKLLLSDSGFYLCAWSDSGTGGIENTEAFFGQGTRLTVV.

The CDR3 spells CATSTRLAGGQGETQYF. Here the CDR3 DNA reads TGTGCCACCAGCACTAGACTAGCGGGGGGCCAGGGGGAGACCCAGTACTTC. The chain combines TRBV15 with TRBJ2-5; 13 bases align to TRBD2. Germline V gene lookup returns CDR1 LNHNV and CDR2 YYDKDF (reference sequence). The CDR3 spans 17 residues. The junction had 10 bases not matched to a gene; V was cut back by 4 bases and J by 5 bases.

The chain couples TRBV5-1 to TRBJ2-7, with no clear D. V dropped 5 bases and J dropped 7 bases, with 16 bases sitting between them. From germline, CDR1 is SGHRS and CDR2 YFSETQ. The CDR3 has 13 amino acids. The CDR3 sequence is CASRNRVDEEQYF. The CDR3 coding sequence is TGCGCCAGCAGGAACCGTGTCGACGAAGAGCAGTACTTC.

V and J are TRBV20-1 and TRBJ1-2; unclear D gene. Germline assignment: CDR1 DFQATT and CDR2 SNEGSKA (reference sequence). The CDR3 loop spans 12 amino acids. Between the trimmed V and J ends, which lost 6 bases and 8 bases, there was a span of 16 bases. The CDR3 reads CSAKMGSAGYTF. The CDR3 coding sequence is TGCAGTGCCAAGATGGGGTCGGCGGGCTACACCTTC.